This T cell receptor beta chain was sequenced in a study of T cell responses to AZD1222 COVID-19 vaccine. Study-wide findings and caveats: Reportedly, nearly half of unique spike TCRs recognized epitopes outside B.1.351/B.1.1.7 mutations.

Profiled with immunoSEQ multiplex PCR; TCRdb holds only in-frame clones, not every one. The table lists about 100,000 clones, around 87% of them singletons. The CDR3 extends over 15 amino acids. Concerning this clone itself: Its antigen is not known.

V and J are TRBV21-1 and TRBJ1-1; TRBD1, the table's D call, lacks a check against the DNA. TRBV21-1 represents a pseudogene. The clonotype originates from an adult in good health. The sequencing used peripheral blood, collected on day 0 of MenACWY control vaccination. The CDR3 here is CASSKNSGQGTEAFF. The CDR3 DNA is TGTGCCAGCAGCAAAAATTCCGGACAGGGCACTGAAGCTTTCTTT.